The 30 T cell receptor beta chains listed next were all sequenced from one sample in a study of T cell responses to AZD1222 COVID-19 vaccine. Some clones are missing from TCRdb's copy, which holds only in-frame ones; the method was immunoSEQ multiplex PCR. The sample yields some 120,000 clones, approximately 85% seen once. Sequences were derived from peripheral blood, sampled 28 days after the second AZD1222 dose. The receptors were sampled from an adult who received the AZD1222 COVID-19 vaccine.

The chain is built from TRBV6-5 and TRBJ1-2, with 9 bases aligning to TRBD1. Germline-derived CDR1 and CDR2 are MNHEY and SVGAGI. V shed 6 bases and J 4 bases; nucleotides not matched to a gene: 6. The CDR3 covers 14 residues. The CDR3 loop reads CASRQTGGFYGYTF. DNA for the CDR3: TGTGCCAGCAGGCAAACAGGGGGCTTCTATGGCTACACCTTC.

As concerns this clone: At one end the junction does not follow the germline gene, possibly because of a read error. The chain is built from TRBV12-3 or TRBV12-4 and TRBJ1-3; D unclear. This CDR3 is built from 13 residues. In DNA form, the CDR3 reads TGTGCCAGCAGTTTAAGATACAGATTCAGCGCAAGGTTT. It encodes CASSLRYRFSARF.

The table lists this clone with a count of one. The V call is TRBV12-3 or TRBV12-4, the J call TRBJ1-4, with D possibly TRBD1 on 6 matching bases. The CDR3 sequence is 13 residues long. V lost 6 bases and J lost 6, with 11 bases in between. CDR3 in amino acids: CASSRQDYEKLFF. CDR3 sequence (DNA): TGTGCCAGCAGCAGACAGGACTATGAAAAACTGTTTTTT.

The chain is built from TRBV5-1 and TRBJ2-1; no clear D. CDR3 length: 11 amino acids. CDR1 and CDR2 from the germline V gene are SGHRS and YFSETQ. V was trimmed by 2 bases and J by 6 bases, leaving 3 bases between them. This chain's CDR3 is CASSFINEQFF. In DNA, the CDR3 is TGCGCCAGCAGCTTTATCAATGAGCAGTTCTTC.

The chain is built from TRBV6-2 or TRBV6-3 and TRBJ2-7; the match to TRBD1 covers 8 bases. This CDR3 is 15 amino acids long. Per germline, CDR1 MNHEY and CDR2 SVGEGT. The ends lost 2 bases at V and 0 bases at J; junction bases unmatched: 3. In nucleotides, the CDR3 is TGTGCCAGCAGTTACCGGACAGGGACCTCCTACGAGCAGTACTTC. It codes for CASSYRTGTSYEQYF.

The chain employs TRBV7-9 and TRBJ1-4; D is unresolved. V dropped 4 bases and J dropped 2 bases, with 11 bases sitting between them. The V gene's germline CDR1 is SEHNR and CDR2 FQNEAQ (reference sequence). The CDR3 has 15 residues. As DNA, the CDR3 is TGTGCCAGCAGCTCCAGGCGGGTGACTAATGAAAAACTGTTTTTT. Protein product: CASSSRRVTNEKLFF.

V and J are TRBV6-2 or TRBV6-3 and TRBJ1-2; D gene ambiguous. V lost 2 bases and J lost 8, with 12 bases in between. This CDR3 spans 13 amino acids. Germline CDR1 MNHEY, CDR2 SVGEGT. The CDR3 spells CASSYGNQEGYTF. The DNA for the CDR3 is TGTGCCAGCAGTTACGGCAACCAAGAAGGCTACACCTTC.

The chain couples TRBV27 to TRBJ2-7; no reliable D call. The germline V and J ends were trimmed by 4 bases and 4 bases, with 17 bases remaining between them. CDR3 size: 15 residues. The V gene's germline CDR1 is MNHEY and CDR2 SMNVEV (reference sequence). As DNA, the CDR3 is TGTGCCAGCAGTTCGTTGGGCTTAATACCGTACGAGCAGTACTTC. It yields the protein CASSSLGLIPYEQYF.

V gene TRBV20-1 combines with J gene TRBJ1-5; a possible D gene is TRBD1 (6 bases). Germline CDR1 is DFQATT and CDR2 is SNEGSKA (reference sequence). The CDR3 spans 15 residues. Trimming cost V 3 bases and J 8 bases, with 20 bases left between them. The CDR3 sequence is CSASSGRGGREPQHF. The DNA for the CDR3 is TGCAGTGCTAGTTCAGGGAGAGGGGGAAGGGAGCCCCAGCATTTT.

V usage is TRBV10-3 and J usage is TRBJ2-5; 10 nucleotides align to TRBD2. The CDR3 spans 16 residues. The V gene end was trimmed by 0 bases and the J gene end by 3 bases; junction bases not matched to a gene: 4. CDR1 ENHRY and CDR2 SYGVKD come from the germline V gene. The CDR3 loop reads CAISESKLAGEETQYF. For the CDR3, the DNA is TGTGCCATCAGTGAGTCGAAGCTAGCGGGGGAAGAGACCCAGTACTTC.

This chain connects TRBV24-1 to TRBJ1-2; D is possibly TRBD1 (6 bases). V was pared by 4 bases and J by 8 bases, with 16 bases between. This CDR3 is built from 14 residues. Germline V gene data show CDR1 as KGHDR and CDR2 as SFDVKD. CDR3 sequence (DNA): TGTGCCACCAGTGACTACGACAGGTATAGGGGCTACACCTTC. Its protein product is CATSDYDRYRGYTF.

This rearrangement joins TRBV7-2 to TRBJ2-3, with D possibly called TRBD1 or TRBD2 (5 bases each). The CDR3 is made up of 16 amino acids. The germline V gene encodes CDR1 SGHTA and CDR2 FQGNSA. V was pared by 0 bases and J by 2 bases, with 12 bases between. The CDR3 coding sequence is TGTGCCAGCAGCTTAGCGATGCAGGGAGACACAGATACGCAGTATTTT. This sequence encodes CASSLAMQGDTDTQYF.

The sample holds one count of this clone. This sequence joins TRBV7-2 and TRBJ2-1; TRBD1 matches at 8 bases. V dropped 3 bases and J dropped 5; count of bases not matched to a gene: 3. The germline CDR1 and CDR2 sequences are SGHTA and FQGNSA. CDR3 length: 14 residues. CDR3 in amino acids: CASSFDRGNNEQFF. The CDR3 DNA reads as TGTGCCAGCAGCTTCGACAGGGGTAACAATGAGCAGTTCTTC.

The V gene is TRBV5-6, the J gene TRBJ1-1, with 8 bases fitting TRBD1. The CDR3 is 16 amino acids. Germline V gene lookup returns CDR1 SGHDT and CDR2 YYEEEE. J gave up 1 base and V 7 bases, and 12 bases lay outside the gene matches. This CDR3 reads CASVLTTGGANTEAFF. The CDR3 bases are TGTGCCAGCGTCCTCACTACAGGGGGAGCGAACACTGAAGCTTTCTTT.

In DNA, the CDR3 is TGTGCCTGGAGTCCCAGGGTGGGGGACAGAAACTATGGCTACACCTTC. Its protein is CAWSPRVGDRNYGYTF. The chain has TRBV30 and TRBJ1-2; 7 bases agree with TRBD1. CDR3 length: 16 amino acids. The germline V gene encodes CDR1 GTSNPN and CDR2 SVGIG (reference sequence). With V trimmed by 2 bases and J by 2 bases, 11 bases remained unmatched. The whole variable domain, remainder taken from reference TRBV30 and TRBJ1-2, is SQTIHQWPATLVQPVGSPLSLECTVEGTSNPNLYWYRQAAGRGLQLLFYSVGIGQISSEVPQNLSASRPQDRQFILSSKKLLLSDSGFYLCAWSPRVGDRNYGYTFGSGTRLTVV.

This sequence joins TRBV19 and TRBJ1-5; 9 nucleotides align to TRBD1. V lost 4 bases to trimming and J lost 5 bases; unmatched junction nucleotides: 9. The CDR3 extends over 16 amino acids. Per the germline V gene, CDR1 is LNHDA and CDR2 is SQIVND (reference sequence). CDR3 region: CASSTGTGTRYQPQHF. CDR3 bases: TGTGCCAGTAGTACCGGGACAGGGACAAGGTATCAGCCCCAGCATTTT. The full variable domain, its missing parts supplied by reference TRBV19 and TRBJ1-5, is DGGITQSPKYLFRKEGQNVTLSCEQNLNHDAMYWYRQDPGQGLRLIYYSQIVNDFQKGDIAEGYSVSREKKESFPLTVTSAQKNPTAFYLCASSTGTGTRYQPQHFGDGTRLSIL.

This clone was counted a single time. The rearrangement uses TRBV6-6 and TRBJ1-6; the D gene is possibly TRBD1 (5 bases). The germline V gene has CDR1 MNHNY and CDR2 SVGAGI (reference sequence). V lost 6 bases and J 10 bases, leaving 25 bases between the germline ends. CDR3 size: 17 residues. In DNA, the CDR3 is TGTGCCAGCAGGCGAGCTTCACGAGGTACGAGGGGATCACCCCTCCACTTT. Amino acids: CASRRASRGTRGSPLHF.

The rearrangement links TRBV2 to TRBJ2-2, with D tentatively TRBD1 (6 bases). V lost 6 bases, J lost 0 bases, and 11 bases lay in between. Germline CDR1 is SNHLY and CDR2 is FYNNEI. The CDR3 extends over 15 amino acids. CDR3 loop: CASRQGTTNTGELFF. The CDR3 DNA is TGTGCCAGCAGACAGGGAACAACGAACACCGGGGAGCTGTTTTTT.

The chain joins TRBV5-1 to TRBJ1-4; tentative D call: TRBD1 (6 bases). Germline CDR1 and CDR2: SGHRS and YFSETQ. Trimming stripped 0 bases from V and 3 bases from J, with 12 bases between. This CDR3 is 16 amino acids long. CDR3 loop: CASSLAPTGSNEKLFF. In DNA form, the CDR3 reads TGCGCCAGCAGCTTGGCGCCCACAGGGTCTAATGAAAAACTGTTTTTT.

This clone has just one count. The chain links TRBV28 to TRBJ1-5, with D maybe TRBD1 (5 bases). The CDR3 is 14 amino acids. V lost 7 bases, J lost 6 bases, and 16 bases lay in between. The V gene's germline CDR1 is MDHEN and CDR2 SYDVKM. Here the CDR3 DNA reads TGTGCCAGCACTTCCCCCCAGGGTTCTCAGCCCCAGCATTTT. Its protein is CASTSPQGSQPQHF.

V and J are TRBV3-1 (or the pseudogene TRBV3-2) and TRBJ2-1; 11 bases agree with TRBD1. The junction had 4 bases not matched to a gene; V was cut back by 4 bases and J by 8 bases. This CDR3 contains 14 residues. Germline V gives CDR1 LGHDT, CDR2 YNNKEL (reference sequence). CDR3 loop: CASSRDRGVDEQFF. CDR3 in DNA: TGTGCCAGCAGCCGGGACAGGGGGGTCGATGAGCAGTTCTTC.

The DNA for the CDR3 is TGTGCCAGCAGCCCCAGGGGCGGTTTGAACACTGAAGCTTTCTTT. This sequence encodes CASSPRGGLNTEAFF. The gene calls are TRBV11-1 and TRBJ1-1; the D gene is possibly TRBD1 (6 bases). Germline lookup yields CDR1 SGHAT and CDR2 FQDESV (reference sequence). There are 15 residues in the CDR3. V dropped 5 bases and J dropped 0 bases, with 13 bases sitting between them.

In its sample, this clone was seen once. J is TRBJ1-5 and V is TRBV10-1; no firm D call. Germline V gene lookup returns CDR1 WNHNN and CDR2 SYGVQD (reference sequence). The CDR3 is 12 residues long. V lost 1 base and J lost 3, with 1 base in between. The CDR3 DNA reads TGCGCCAGCAGTGAGTACAATCAGCCCCAGCATTTT. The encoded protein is CASSEYNQPQHF.

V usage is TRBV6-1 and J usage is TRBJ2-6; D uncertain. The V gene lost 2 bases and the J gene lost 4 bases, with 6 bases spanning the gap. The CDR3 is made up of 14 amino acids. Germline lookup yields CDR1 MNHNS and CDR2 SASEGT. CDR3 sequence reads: CASSEISGANVLTF. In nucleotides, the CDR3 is TGTGCCAGCAGTGAAATCTCCGGGGCCAACGTCCTGACTTTC.

DNA for the CDR3: TGCGCCAGCAGCTTGGGACTAGCGGGGGCTGAGCAGTTCTTC. Its protein product is CASSLGLAGAEQFF. The chain couples TRBV5-1 to TRBJ2-1; 12 positions agree with TRBD2. The CDR3 runs to 14 residues. Germline V CDR1 and CDR2: SGHRS, YFSETQ. With V trimmed by 0 bases and J by 9 bases, 1 base remained unmatched.

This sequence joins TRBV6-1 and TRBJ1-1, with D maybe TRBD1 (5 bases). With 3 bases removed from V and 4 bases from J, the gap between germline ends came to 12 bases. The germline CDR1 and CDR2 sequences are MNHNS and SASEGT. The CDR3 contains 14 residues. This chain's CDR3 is CASSDEGLGTEAFF. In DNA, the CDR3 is TGTGCCAGCAGTGATGAGGGACTGGGCACTGAAGCTTTCTTT.

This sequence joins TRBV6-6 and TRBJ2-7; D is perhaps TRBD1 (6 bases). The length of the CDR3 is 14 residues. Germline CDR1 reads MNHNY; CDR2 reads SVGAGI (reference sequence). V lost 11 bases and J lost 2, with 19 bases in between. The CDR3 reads CAAADSNDPYEQYF. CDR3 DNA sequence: TGTGCCGCCGCGGACAGTAATGATCCCTACGAGCAGTACTTC.

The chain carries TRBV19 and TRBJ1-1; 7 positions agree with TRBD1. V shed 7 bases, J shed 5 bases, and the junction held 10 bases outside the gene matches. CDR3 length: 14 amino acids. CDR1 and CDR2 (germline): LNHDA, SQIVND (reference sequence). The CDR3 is CASIRDRVGTEAFF. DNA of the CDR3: TGTGCCAGTATCCGAGACAGGGTAGGAACTGAAGCTTTCTTT.

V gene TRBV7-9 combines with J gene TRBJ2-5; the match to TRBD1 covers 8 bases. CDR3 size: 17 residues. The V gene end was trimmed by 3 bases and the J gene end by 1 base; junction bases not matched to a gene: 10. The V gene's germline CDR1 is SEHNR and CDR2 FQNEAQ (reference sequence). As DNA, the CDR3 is TGTGCCAGCAGCTTGCAGGACAGGGACCATGCCCAAGAGACCCAGTACTTC. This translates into CASSLQDRDHAQETQYF.

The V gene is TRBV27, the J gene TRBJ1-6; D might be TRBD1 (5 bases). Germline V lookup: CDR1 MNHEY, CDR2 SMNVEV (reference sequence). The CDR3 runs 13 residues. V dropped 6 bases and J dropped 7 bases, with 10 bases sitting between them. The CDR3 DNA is TGTGCCAGCAGATCTACAGGAAATTCACCCCTCCACTTT. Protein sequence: CASRSTGNSPLHF.